This T cell receptor (beta chain) was recorded in a study of blood T cell repertoires in COVID-19. This CDR3 is built from 14 residues. V lost 5 bases to trimming and J lost 4 bases; unmatched junction nucleotides: 5. The germline CDR1 and CDR2 sequences are SEHNR and FQNEAQ (reference sequence). Method: immunoSEQ multiplex PCR; TCRdb's copy keeps in-frame clones and lacks some. The data show 150,000 to 200,000 clones, with about 86% seen just once and approximately 15% held by the top ten. This receptor was obtained from a man aged 25-45 years with active or convalescent COVID-19. The chain joins TRBV7-9 to TRBJ1-1; 9 bases agree with TRBD1. Sequencing used peripheral blood. This CDR3 is CASSRTGGVTEAFF. The CDR3 DNA reads TGTGCCAGCAGCAGAACAGGGGGCGTCACTGAAGCTTTCTTT. Full variable domain (remainder filled in from reference TRBV7-9 and TRBJ1-1): DTGVSQNPRHKITKRGQNVTFRCDPISEHNRLYWYRQTLGQGPEFLTYFQNEAQLEKSRLLSDRFSAERPKGSFSTLEIQRTEQGDSAMYLCASSRTGGVTEAFFGQGTRLTVV.